The 11 T cell receptor beta chains below were found in one sample sequenced in a study of blood T cells in healthy people across ages. Through a sample-barcoded 5' primer and a J-beta primer mix, a second PCR was run for about 7 to 12 cycles. MiXCR was run by TCRdb on the 5' RACE reads, yielding one entry per CDR3 protein. The data show 1.2 million to 1.5 million distinct CDR3 sequences, with 42% seen just once and around 8% held by the top ten. The sequenced sample was blood. The receptors were gathered from a woman younger than 35 in good health.

The rearrangement joins TRBV12-3 or TRBV12-4 to TRBJ1-6, with TRBD1 identical over 9 bases. The V and J ends lost 6 bases and 15 bases, in that order; junction bases with no gene match: 12. This CDR3 is built from 14 residues. The CDR3 sequence is CASSPRGDRVVLHF. CDR3 DNA: TGTGCCAGCAGCCCCCGCGGGGACAGGGTAGTCCTCCACTTT.

This clonotype was seen just once. This rearrangement joins TRBV12-3 or TRBV12-4 to TRBJ2-5; D tentatively fits TRBD1 or TRBD2 (5 bases each). V lost 3 bases and J 11 bases, leaving 13 bases between the germline ends. The CDR3 consists of 12 residues. The CDR3 DNA is TGTGCCAGCAGTTTCGGGGCCAATGAGCAGTACTTC. It yields the protein CASSFGANEQYF.

The genes are TRBV6-2 or TRBV6-3 and TRBJ2-5; D not certain. The DNA end lines up better with TRBJ2-7; the J call may be wrong. The germline V gene encodes CDR1 MNHEY and CDR2 SVGEGT. This CDR3 spans 13 amino acids. The CDR3 region has the DNA TGTGCCAGCAGCCGACAAACAAACTACGAGCAGTACTTC. Protein sequence: CASSRQTNYEQYF.

This clonotype was found a few times. The chain combines TRBV7-2 with TRBJ2-1; TRBD1 or TRBD2 may be the D gene (6 bases each). CDR3 length: 14 residues. Trimming stripped 1 base from V and 7 bases from J, with 11 bases between. Germline-derived CDR1 and CDR2 are SGHTA and FQGNSA. For the CDR3, the DNA is TGTGCCAGCAGCTTAGGTCCGGGGGCAAATGAGCAGTTCTTC. It translates to CASSLGPGANEQFF.

With regard to this clonotype: This could be a read error, since a much larger clone is one nucleotide away. The chain combines TRBV29-1 with TRBJ2-5, with 7 bases that match TRBD2. The CDR3 runs to 14 residues. CDR1 SQVTM and CDR2 ANQGSEA come from the germline V gene. The CDR3, as DNA: TGCAGCGTTGAAGATCATCAGGCGGGAGAGACCCGGTACTTC. It codes for CSVEDHQAGETRYF.

This chain joins TRBV5-1 and TRBJ2-7, with TRBD1 matching over 8 bases. The germline CDR1 and CDR2 sequences are SGHRS and YFSETQ. Unmatched junction bases numbered 8, after V lost 2 bases and J lost 7 bases. This CDR3 has 14 residues. CDR3 in DNA: TGCGCCAGCAGCTTTAGGACAGGGTGGGAAGAGCAGTACTTC. Residues: CASSFRTGWEEQYF.

J is TRBJ2-3 and V is TRBV20-1, with 10 bases identical to TRBD2. This CDR3 spans 13 amino acids. Trimming removed 7 bases from V and 2 bases from J; junction bases left unmatched: 3. Germline assignment: CDR1 DFQATT and CDR2 SNEGSKA (reference sequence). The CDR3 nucleotides read TGCAGTGGAGCGGGGGGGGTCACAGATACGCAGTATTTT. As protein: CSGAGGVTDTQYF.

The chain has TRBV5-4 and TRBJ2-3; TRBD2 matches at 8 bases. The CDR3 extends over 13 amino acids. The germline CDR1 and CDR2 sequences are SGHNT and YYREEE (reference sequence). The J segment lost 14 bases and the V segment lost 5 bases, leaving 13 bases of the junction unmatched. Here the CDR3 DNA reads TGTGCCAGCAGACGGCCGGGACTAGGGTATCCGTATTTT. It encodes CASRRPGLGYPYF.

The CDR3 here is CASSREGPNQPQHF. DNA for the CDR3: TGTGCCAGCAGCAGGGAGGGCCCCAATCAGCCCCAGCATTTT. The gene calls are TRBV2 and TRBJ1-5; D perhaps matches TRBD1 (5 bases). V was cut by 6 bases and J by 3 bases, with 12 bases left in between. Germline-derived CDR1 and CDR2 are SNHLY and FYNNEI. This CDR3 has 14 amino acids.

The chain recombines TRBV18 with TRBJ2-5, with D maybe TRBD1 (5 bases). Germline V gives CDR1 KGHSH, CDR2 LQKENI. V was pared by 3 bases and J by 2 bases, with 7 bases between. The CDR3 is 13 amino acids. The CDR3: CASSPRQQETQYF. CDR3 bases: TGTGCCAGCTCACCGAGACAGCAAGAGACCCAGTACTTC.

The CDR3 bases are TGTGCCAGCAGCCAAGATTTTCTTGGTGAGCAGTTCTTC. This gives the protein CASSQDFLGEQFF. V gene TRBV3-1 combines with J gene TRBJ2-1; D gene uncertain. The CDR3 consists of 13 residues. Germline assignment: CDR1 LGHDT and CDR2 YNNKEL (reference sequence). V lost 0 bases, J lost 9 bases, and 9 bases lay in between.